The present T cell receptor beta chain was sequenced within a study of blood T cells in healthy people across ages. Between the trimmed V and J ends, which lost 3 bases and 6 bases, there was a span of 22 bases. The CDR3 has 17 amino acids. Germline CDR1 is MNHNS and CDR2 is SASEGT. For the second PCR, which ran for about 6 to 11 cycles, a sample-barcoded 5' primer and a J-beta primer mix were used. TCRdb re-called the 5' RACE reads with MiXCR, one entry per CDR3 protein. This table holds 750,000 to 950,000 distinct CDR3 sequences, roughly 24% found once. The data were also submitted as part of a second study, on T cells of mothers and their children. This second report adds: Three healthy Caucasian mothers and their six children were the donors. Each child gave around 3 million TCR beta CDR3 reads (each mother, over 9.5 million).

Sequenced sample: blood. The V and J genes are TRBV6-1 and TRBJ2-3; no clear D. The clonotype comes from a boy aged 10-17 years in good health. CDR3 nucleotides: TGTGCCAGCAGTGATCCCCCGACGGGTCCAGAGTGGGATACGCAGTATTTT. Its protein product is CASSDPPTGPEWDTQYF.